A selection of T cell receptor beta chains follows, all from one sample in a study of technical replicates of blood from a handful of donors. Only in-frame clones appear in the TCRdb table, and some are missing; sequencing was by immunoSEQ multiplex PCR. Here the sample spans about 97,000 clones, around 96% being singletons. The sample was T cells isolated from PBMCs. These receptors originate from a human donor in good health. CDR3s include the opening cysteine and the closing phenylalanine or tryptophan. A D gene is named only where the DNA matches it firmly. A clone size is listed for some rows: how often the clone was seen (once, few, many), or a class if it is expanded.

clone_size	v_call	cdr3_length	j_call	d_call	cdr3_aa	cdr3_nt
once	TRBV5-5	14	TRBJ2-5	.	CASSSKPGRETQYF	TGTGCCAGCAGCTCCAAGCCCGGGAGAGAGACCCAGTACTTC
.	TRBV5-6	13	TRBJ2-1	TRBD2	CASSFTSGDEQFF	TGTGCCAGCAGCTTTACTAGCGGAGACGAGCAGTTCTTC
.	TRBV11-2	16	TRBJ2-7	TRBD1	CASSPIIGTGGYEQYF	TGTGCCAGCAGCCCGATAATAGGGACAGGAGGTTACGAGCAGTACTTC
.	TRBV9	18	TRBJ1-3	.	CASSVAFLEQGSGNTIYF	TGTGCCAGCAGCGTAGCCTTTCTAGAACAGGGATCTGGAAACACCATATATTTT
once	TRBV7-9	13	TRBJ2-3	.	CASSPDRTDTQYF	TGTGCCAGCAGCCCCGACAGGACAGATACGCAGTATTTT
.	TRBV27	15	TRBJ2-7	TRBD2	CASSLRRGDSYEQYF	TGTGCCAGCAGTTTAAGGCGGGGGGACTCCTACGAGCAGTACTTC
once	TRBV2	13	TRBJ2-1	TRBD1	CAIPGQGPFEQFF	TGTGCCATCCCGGGACAGGGCCCGTTTGAGCAGTTCTTC
.	TRBV9	13	TRBJ2-7	.	CASSDGQSYEQYF	TGTGCCAGCAGCGATGGCCAATCCTACGAGCAGTACTTC
once	TRBV6-5	15	TRBJ1-2	TRBD1	CASSLSGTGSYGYTF	TGTGCCAGCAGTTTATCCGGGACAGGGTCGTATGGCTACACCTTC
.	TRBV4-1	15	TRBJ2-1	TRBD2	CASSQTGTSLNEQFF	TGCGCCAGCAGCCAAACCGGGACTAGTCTCAATGAGCAGTTCTTC
.	TRBV13	14	TRBJ1-2	TRBD1	CASSSPGQPYGYTF	TGTGCCAGCAGCTCCCCGGGACAGCCTTATGGCTACACCTTC
.	TRBV10-3	12	TRBJ2-2	.	CAISERDGELFF	TGTGCCATCAGTGAACGGGACGGGGAGCTGTTTTTT
.	TRBV28	15	TRBJ2-1	TRBD2	CASSPTSGSFHEQFF	TGTGCCAGCAGCCCGACTAGCGGGAGTTTCCATGAGCAGTTCTTC
.	TRBV7-3	15	TRBJ2-7	TRBD1	CASSPTGQGTYEQYF	TGTGCCAGCAGCCCAACGGGACAGGGGACCTACGAGCAGTACTTC
.	TRBV15	14	TRBJ1-2	.	CATSRDSVNYGYTF	TGTGCCACCAGCAGAGATTCGGTTAACTATGGCTACACCTTC
.	TRBV6-5	14	TRBJ1-2	.	CASSPGPGERGYTF	TGTGCCAGCAGCCCCGGCCCAGGGGAAAGGGGCTACACCTTC
few	TRBV5-6	15	TRBJ1-1	.	CASSLAGRWNTEAFF	TGTGCCAGCAGCTTGGCCGGCAGGTGGAACACTGAAGCTTTCTTT
.	TRBV19	14	TRBJ2-7	.	CASSVGPGGHEQYF	TGTGCCAGTAGTGTGGGGCCCGGCGGCCACGAGCAGTACTTC
.	TRBV28	15	TRBJ2-1	.	CASSLWNSQFNEQFF	TGTGCCAGCAGTTTATGGAACAGTCAGTTTAATGAGCAGTTCTTC
.	TRBV5-1	14	TRBJ2-3	TRBD1	CASSFGQGADTQYF	TGCGCCAGCAGCTTTGGACAGGGTGCCGATACGCAGTATTTT
.	TRBV7-7	15	TRBJ2-1	TRBD2	CASSLGLAGVTEQFF	TGTGCCAGCAGCTTAGGACTAGCGGGAGTCACTGAGCAGTTCTTC
few	TRBV18	15	TRBJ2-1	TRBD2	CASSPGLAGFNEQFF	TGTGCCAGCTCACCGGGACTAGCGGGGTTTAATGAGCAGTTCTTC
once	TRBV10-2	12	TRBJ2-7	.	CASSVVVGEQYF	TGCGCCAGCAGTGTGGTAGTCGGCGAGCAGTACTTC
.	TRBV7-9	17	TRBJ1-4	.	CASSLAGEEITNEKLFF	TGTGCCAGCAGCTTAGCAGGGGAAGAGATAACTAATGAAAAACTGTTTTTT
once	TRBV16	16	TRBJ1-1	.	CASSQSRWGVNTEAFF	TGTGCCAGCAGCCAATCGAGGTGGGGGGTGAACACTGAAGCTTTCTTT
.	TRBV4-1	16	TRBJ2-1	TRBD1	CASSKPDRGDQPQQFF	TGCGCCAGCAGCAAACCGGACAGGGGAGATCAGCCGCAACAGTTCTTC
.	TRBV5-4	14	TRBJ1-1	.	CASSRDTSNTEAFF	TGTGCCAGCAGCAGGGACACCTCGAACACTGAAGCTTTCTTT
.	TRBV27	16	TRBJ2-7	.	CASSPTLGKTTYEQYF	TGTGCCAGCAGTCCCACGCTAGGAAAAACCACCTACGAGCAGTACTTC
.	TRBV7-3	16	TRBJ2-1	TRBD2	CASSGGLAKILNEQFF	TGTGCCAGCAGCGGGGGACTAGCTAAAATTCTCAATGAGCAGTTCTTC
.	TRBV30	11	TRBJ1-2	.	CASNRDRGYTF	TGTGCCTCAAACAGGGACCGCGGCTACACCTTC
.	TRBV6-5	16	TRBJ1-2	.	CASSYFRPDEGNGYTF	TGTGCCAGCAGTTACTTCCGTCCAGATGAGGGAAATGGCTACACCTTC
once	TRBV6-1	15	TRBJ2-3	TRBD2	CASIWASGRTDTQYF	TGTGCCAGTATTTGGGCTAGCGGGCGCACAGATACGCAGTATTTT
.	TRBV6-5	15	TRBJ2-3	TRBD1	CASSYRQGQSDTQYF	TGTGCCAGCAGTTATCGACAGGGTCAATCAGATACGCAGTATTTT
.	TRBV19	16	TRBJ2-3	TRBD2	CASSITGGTSGKLQYF	TGTGCCAGTAGCATAACGGGTGGGACTAGCGGAAAGCTGCAGTATTTT
.	TRBV5-1	15	TRBJ2-7	.	CASSPSGGQGFEQYF	TGCGCCAGCAGCCCTAGCGGGGGACAGGGTTTCGAGCAGTACTTC
.	TRBV9	18	TRBJ1-3	.	CASSVARQGQGSGNTIYF	TGTGCCAGCAGCGTAGCTCGCCAGGGGCAAGGCTCTGGAAACACCATATATTTT